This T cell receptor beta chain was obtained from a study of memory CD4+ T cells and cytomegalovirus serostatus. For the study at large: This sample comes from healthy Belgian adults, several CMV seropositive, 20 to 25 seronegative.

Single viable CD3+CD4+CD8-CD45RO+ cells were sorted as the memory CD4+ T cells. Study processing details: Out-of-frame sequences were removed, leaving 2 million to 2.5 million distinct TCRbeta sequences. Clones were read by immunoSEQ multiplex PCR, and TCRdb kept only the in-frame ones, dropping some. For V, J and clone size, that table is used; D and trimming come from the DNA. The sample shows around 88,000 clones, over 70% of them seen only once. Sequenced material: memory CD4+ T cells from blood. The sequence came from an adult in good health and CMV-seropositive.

The CDR3 DNA sequence: TGCGCCAGCAGCCAAGGGTTTGGGCGGGGGCGCGGTCAGCCCCAGCATTTT. This encodes CASSQGFGRGRGQPQHF. The rearrangement joins TRBV4-1 to TRBJ1-5, with a weak D call TRBD1 (6 bases). The CDR3 totals 17 residues. V lost 1 base and J 6 bases, leaving 19 bases between the germline ends. Looked up from germline, CDR1 is MGHRA and CDR2 is YSYEKL.